Each of the 3 T cell receptor beta chains below was sequenced from the same sample in a study of blood T cell repertoires in COVID-19. Clones were read by immunoSEQ multiplex PCR, and TCRdb kept only the in-frame ones, dropping some. The sample records 70,000 to 85,000 clones, about 83% being singletons. The sample taken for sequencing was peripheral blood. Receptor source: a human donor in a cohort sampled during active COVID-19.

The rearrangement links TRBV5-1 to TRBJ1-1; 9 bases agree with TRBD1. From germline, CDR1 is SGHRS and CDR2 YFSETQ. V was clipped by 1 base and J by 0 bases; unmatched bases: 10. CDR3 length: 18 residues. The CDR3 nucleotides are TGCGCCAGCAGCTTGAGGTTCGAGGACAGGGGTTTGAACACTGAAGCTTTCTTT. Translating it yields CASSLRFEDRGLNTEAFF.

This chain connects TRBV15 to TRBJ2-1; 7 positions match TRBD2. The CDR3 is 13 residues long. Germline loops: CDR1 LNHNV, CDR2 YYDKDF (reference sequence). V shed 5 bases and J 7 bases; nucleotides not matched to a gene: 5. CDR3 DNA sequence: TGTGCCACCAGCCCCGGGACTAAGAATGAGCAGTTCTTC. Protein sequence: CATSPGTKNEQFF.

In its sample, this clone was seen a few times. This CDR3 is CASSLDLSQIYGYTF. CDR3 coding DNA: TGTGCCAGCAGCTTAGATTTGTCCCAGATTTATGGCTACACCTTC. The rearrangement links TRBV11-2 to TRBJ1-2; D remains ambiguous. Germline CDR1 and CDR2: SGHAT and FQNNGV. The V end was cut by 0 bases, the J end by 5 bases, with 13 bases between. The CDR3 is 15 amino acids.